Following are 32 T cell receptor beta chains from one sample sequenced in a study of molecular identifiers for immune sequencing clone quantification. TCRdb redid the calling of the PCR reads with MiXCR, one entry per CDR3 protein. The sample lists about 40,000 distinct CDR3 sequences, 19% occurring once. Sequences were obtained from naive CD8+ T cells from blood, with Jurkat cell RNA spiked in. Described subset: FACS-sorted CD8+CD4-CCR7+CD45RA+ naive T cells. The receptors were sampled from a human donor in good health. Some libraries in this study had Jurkat cell RNA spiked in.

By share, this clonotype counts as medium-sized. V and J are TRBV7-2 and TRBJ2-7; a possible D gene is TRBD2 (6 bases). Trimming pared 1 base from V and 4 bases from J, leaving 11 bases between. The CDR3 loop spans 14 amino acids. Germline loops: CDR1 SGHTA, CDR2 FQGNSA. The chain's CDR3 is CASSLGSGDYEQYF. The CDR3 DNA sequence: TGTGCCAGCAGCTTAGGTTCGGGGGATTACGAGCAGTACTTC.

At least ten counts were recorded for this clonotype. The rearrangement links TRBV24-1 to TRBJ1-2, with 8 nucleotides matching TRBD1. Germline CDR1 KGHDR, CDR2 SFDVKD. Trimming at V came to 10 bases and at J to 8 bases, leaving 5 bases not matched to a gene. This CDR3 is 11 amino acids long. The CDR3 loop is CATQDRDGYTF. CDR3 coding DNA: TGTGCCACTCAGGACAGGGACGGCTACACCTTC.

In this sample, this clonotype turned up many times. CDR3 DNA sequence: TGTGCCAGCAGTTACAATGGGCCTTCCACAGATACGCAGTATTTT. This translates into CASSYNGPSTDTQYF. The chain uses TRBV6-2 or TRBV6-3 and TRBJ2-3; D is uncertain. V lost 2 bases and J lost 2, with 11 bases in between. Germline V gives CDR1 MNHEY, CDR2 SVGEGT. CDR3 length equals 15 residues.

This clonotype was counted at least ten times. The chain couples TRBV29-1 to TRBJ2-7; 7 bases fit TRBD2. CDR1 and CDR2 (germline): SQVTM, ANQGSEA. CDR3 length: 12 amino acids. J lost 3 bases, V lost 3 bases, and 2 bases had no gene match. The CDR3 here is CSVETSSYEQYF. As DNA, the CDR3 is TGCAGCGTTGAGACTAGCAGCTACGAGCAGTACTTC.

Worth noting for this clonotype: The germline gene is not matched at one end of the junction; a read error may be the cause. V is TRBV7-9 and J is TRBJ2-5, with D unclear. CDR3 size: 12 residues. CDR1 and CDR2 (germline): SEHNR, FQNEAQ (reference sequence). In DNA, the CDR3 is TGTGCCAGCAGCGACGCCGATGAGACCCAGTGCTTC. Residues: CASSDADETQCF. Variable domain in full (rest from reference TRBV7-9 and TRBJ2-5): DTGVSQNPRHKITKRGQNVTFRCDPISEHNRLYWYRQTLGQGPEFLTYFQNEAQLEKSRLLSDRFSAERPKGSFSTLEIQRTEQGDSAMYLCASSDADETQCFGPGTRLLVL.

This clonotype was seen many times. V and J are TRBV24-1 and TRBJ2-3; unclear D gene. This CDR3 has 15 amino acids. V was trimmed by 5 bases and J by 3 bases, leaving 14 bases between them. Germline-derived CDR1 and CDR2 are KGHDR and SFDVKD. The CDR3 DNA sequence: TGTGCCACCAGTGCGAATGCGGACCTGACAGATACGCAGTATTTT. It specifies CATSANADLTDTQYF.

This clonotype was counted ten times or more. The V gene is TRBV4-3, the J gene TRBJ2-3; the D gene is possibly TRBD2 (5 bases). Germline CDR1 is LGHNA and CDR2 is YSLEER. Trimming removed 1 base from V and 2 bases from J, with 10 bases in between. CDR3 length: 15 residues. CDR3 DNA sequence: TGCGCCAGCAGCCAAGGACTAACAGTCACAGATACGCAGTATTTT. This codes for CASSQGLTVTDTQYF.

At least ten counts were recorded for this clonotype. V usage is TRBV28 and J usage is TRBJ2-7; TRBD2 agrees at 11 bases. The CDR3 consists of 13 residues. CDR1 is MDHEN, CDR2 SYDVKM, per germline. The ends lost 8 bases at V and 2 bases at J; junction bases unmatched: 2. This chain's CDR3 is CASRLAGPYEQYF. The CDR3 nucleotides read TGTGCCAGCCGACTAGCGGGACCCTACGAGCAGTACTTC.

Comment on this clonotype: At one boundary the junction diverges from the germline segment, which might be a read error. The chain links TRBV5-3 to TRBJ2-5; 10 nucleotides match TRBD1. TRBV5-3 is reported as an ORF; its role is uncertain. The CDR3 totals 15 residues. The CDR3 DNA sequence: TGTGCCAGCAGCTTGGGGACAGGGGTGGGCGAGACCCAGTACTTC. Translating gives CASSLGTGVGETQYF.

There are many counts of this clonotype. The chain employs TRBV12-5 and TRBJ2-3; TRBD2 aligns across 13 bases. The germline V gene has CDR1 LGHNT and CDR2 FRNRAP. J was trimmed by 6 bases and V by 5 bases; bases with no gene match: 11. The CDR3 consists of 17 residues. The CDR3 bases are TGTGCTAGTGGTCTTCCCACTAGCGGGGGGGCTCAGGATACGCAGTATTTT. Translated: CASGLPTSGGAQDTQYF.

Notes on this clonotype: A read error may be the cause here, since a much bigger clone is one base away. The rearrangement joins TRBV4-3 to TRBJ2-2; D tentatively fits TRBD1 or TRBD2 (6 bases each). The CDR3 loop spans 15 amino acids. CDR1 and CDR2 from the germline V gene are LGHNA and YSLEER. CDR3 nucleotide sequence: TGCGTCAGCAGAGCCGAGACAGGAGGGACCGGGGAGCTGTTTTTT. Translated: CVSRAETGGTGELFF.

In regard to this clonotype: A much larger clone differs by one base, so this may be a read error. This chain connects TRBV19 to TRBJ2-1, with 9 bases fitting TRBD2. This CDR3 is 18 amino acids long. V was pared by 5 bases and J by 4 bases, with 15 bases of the junction left unmatched. Germline V CDR1 and CDR2: LNHDA, SQIVND (reference sequence). CDR3 coding DNA: TGTGCCAGTAGTGGGATACTCCACTTTAGCGGGAGTTACAATGAGCAGTTCTTC. Its translation is CASSGILHFSGSYNEQFF.

This clonotype was seen many times. This chain uses TRBV27 with TRBJ2-1; tentatively, D is TRBD1 or TRBD2 (6 bases each). CDR1 is MNHEY, CDR2 SMNVEV, per germline (reference sequence). The length of the CDR3 is 14 residues. Trimming left V 6 bases short and J 5 bases short, with 14 bases between. CDR3 nucleotides: TGTGCCAGCAGCCTGGGGGGCCGCCACAATGAGCAGTTCTTC. It specifies CASSLGGRHNEQFF.

This clonotype was found many times. The chain carries TRBV7-9 and TRBJ2-7, with D possibly matching TRBD2 (6 bases). The germline V gene encodes CDR1 SEHNR and CDR2 FQNEAQ (reference sequence). This CDR3 has 14 residues. V was cut by 0 bases and J by 3 bases, with 9 bases left in between. The CDR3 protein is CASSLAGLIYEQYF. The CDR3 nucleotides read TGTGCCAGCAGCTTAGCGGGACTGATCTACGAGCAGTACTTC.

The chain joins TRBV4-3 to TRBJ1-2; D unresolved. This CDR3 contains 15 residues. V was shortened by 0 bases and J by 5 bases, with 13 bases between the two germline ends. Germline V gene data show CDR1 as LGHNA and CDR2 as YSLEER. The CDR3 loop is CASSQDVYSTYGYTF. CDR3 nucleotides: TGCGCCAGCAGCCAAGATGTGTACAGCACATATGGCTACACCTTC.

With regard to this clonotype: The junction departs from germline at one end; a sequencing error may be responsible. This chain joins TRBV13 and TRBJ2-7, with a tentative D call TRBD1 (5 bases). This CDR3 spans 15 amino acids. CDR1 is PRHDT and CDR2 is FYEKMQ in the germline V gene (reference sequence). CDR3 in DNA: TGCGCCAGCAGCTTGGGGCAGGGTCTCGGCTACGAGCAGTACTTC. This gives the protein CASSLGQGLGYEQYF.

This clonotype was picked up many times. This chain connects TRBV9 to TRBJ1-5; TRBD1 is a possible D gene (5 bases). The CDR3 runs to 14 residues. Germline loops: CDR1 SGDLS, CDR2 YYNGEE. The V gene lost 0 bases and the J gene lost 6 bases, with 10 bases spanning the gap. CDR3 amino acids: CASSVDGGGQPQHF. The CDR3 nucleotides read TGTGCCAGCAGCGTAGATGGGGGAGGTCAGCCCCAGCATTTT.

The chain links TRBV6-5 to TRBJ2-2, with TRBD2 matching 9 bases. CDR1 and CDR2 from the germline V gene are MNHEY and SVGAGI. J lost 2 bases, V lost 7 bases, and 8 bases had no gene match. This CDR3 is 16 amino acids long. The CDR3 coding sequence is TGTGCCAGCAACGAAGGACTAGCGACAAACACCGGGGAGCTGTTTTTT. Encoded protein: CASNEGLATNTGELFF.

A note on this clonotype: A junction boundary mismatches the germline segment, possibly from a read error. J is TRBJ2-7 and V is TRBV7-9; D perhaps matches TRBD1 (6 bases). Germline CDR1 and CDR2: SEHNR and FQNEAQ (reference sequence). This CDR3 has 15 amino acids. Here the CDR3 DNA reads TGTGCCGGCAGCTCCGAACGTAGACAGGTCTACGAGCAGTACTTC. Translating it yields CAGSSERRQVYEQYF. The complete variable domain, with remaining parts taken from reference TRBV7-9 and TRBJ2-7, reads DTGVSQNPRHKITKRGQNVTFRCDPISEHNRLYWYRQTLGQGPEFLTYFQNEAQLEKSRLLSDRFSAERPKGSFSTLEIQRTEQGDSAMYLCAGSSERRQVYEQYFGPGTRLTVT.

On this clonotype: At one end the junction does not follow the germline gene, possibly because of a read error. The chain joins TRBV5-6 to TRBJ2-7; D gene ambiguous. This CDR3 is 12 amino acids long. CDR1 SGHDT and CDR2 YYEEEE come from the germline V gene. The CDR3 region is CAISLGSYEQYF. The CDR3 DNA is TGTGCCATCAGCTTGGGCAGCTACGAGCAGTACTTC.

This clonotype was observed many times. The chain has TRBV13 and TRBJ2-7; the match to TRBD1 covers 9 bases. The CDR3 is 14 amino acids. Germline V CDR1 and CDR2: PRHDT, FYEKMQ (reference sequence). J gave up 4 bases and V 5 bases, and 6 bases lay outside the gene matches. The CDR3 region has the DNA TGTGCCAGCAGCCCGCGGGACAGGGAGTACGAGCAGTACTTC. Its translation: CASSPRDREYEQYF.

This clonotype has a count of ten or more. The rearrangement joins TRBV6-5 to TRBJ1-1; the match to TRBD1 covers 7 bases. Germline loops: CDR1 MNHEY, CDR2 SVGAGI. This CDR3 has 15 residues. V lost 6 bases to trimming and J lost 7 bases; unmatched junction nucleotides: 14. The CDR3 nucleotides read TGTGCCAGCAGAAACGGACAGGCCGTATATAGTGAAGCTTTCTTT. Translating it yields CASRNGQAVYSEAFF.

This clonotype showed up just a few times. This clone may be a read error of a much larger clone one base away. V is TRBV29-1 and J is TRBJ2-1; 7 bases agree with TRBD2. V trimming: 1 base; J trimming: 0 bases; junction bases outside the gene matches: 18. This CDR3 is built from 20 residues. The germline V gene encodes CDR1 SQVTM and CDR2 ANQGSEA. In nucleotides, the CDR3 is TGCAGCGTTGAAGTGGGGTGGGAGGGCTCCTCCGAAAGCTCCTACAATGAGCAGTTCTTC. This gives the protein CSVEVGWEGSSESSYNEQFF.

This clonotype showed up many times. This chain links TRBV6-1 with TRBJ1-1, with TRBD1 matching over 9 bases. The V gene's germline CDR1 is MNHNS and CDR2 SASEGT. V was clipped by 4 bases and J by 0 bases; unmatched bases: 3. The CDR3 has 15 amino acids. Here the CDR3 reads CASSAGQGLNTEAFF. The CDR3, as DNA: TGTGCCAGCAGTGCGGGACAGGGACTGAACACTGAAGCTTTCTTT.

By sample fraction, this clonotype is medium-sized. The chain carries TRBV5-6 and TRBJ1-1; D perhaps matches TRBD1 (6 bases). Looked up from germline, CDR1 is SGHDT and CDR2 is YYEEEE. Trimming stripped 4 bases from V and 0 bases from J, with 13 bases between. This CDR3 is built from 15 residues. The CDR3 DNA follows: TGTGCCAGCAGCGGATTCAGGGGCCTGAACACTGAAGCTTTCTTT. Translated, it gives CASSGFRGLNTEAFF.

Note on this clonotype: At one end, the junction sequence differs from germline, possibly due to a read error. The rearrangement uses TRBV5-5 and TRBJ1-1; D remains unclear. The CDR3 spans 13 residues. The germline CDR1 and CDR2 sequences are SGHKS and YYEKEE (reference sequence). The CDR3 spells CASSLWENTEASF. CDR3 nucleotide sequence: TGTGCCAGCAGCTTATGGGAGAACACTGAAGCTTCCTTT.

The table lists this clonotype with a few counts. J is TRBJ2-1 and V is TRBV7-9; 7 nucleotides match TRBD2. V gave up 8 bases and J gave up 8 bases; unmatched junction bases: 9. The CDR3 length is 13 residues. In germline, CDR1 is SEHNR, CDR2 FQNEAQ (reference sequence). The CDR3 nucleotides are TGTGCCAGCGGCCAAGCCAGCGGGGATGAGCAGTTCTTC. Translated: CASGQASGDEQFF.

This clonotype was counted at least ten times. The chain recombines TRBV6-6 with TRBJ2-1, with D perhaps assigned TRBD1 or TRBD2 (6 bases each). This CDR3 contains 14 residues. V lost 0 bases and J 6 bases, leaving 9 bases between the germline ends. The germline V gene encodes CDR1 MNHNY and CDR2 SVGAGI (reference sequence). Here the CDR3 DNA reads TGTGCCAGCAGTTACTCGGAGGGGGGCAATGAGCAGTTCTTC. It is translated as CASSYSEGGNEQFF.

This clonotype has a count of ten or more. This chain joins TRBV27 and TRBJ2-2; maybe TRBD2 (5 bases). The CDR3 is 13 residues long. Trimming pared 2 bases from V and 7 bases from J, leaving 8 bases between. Per the germline V gene, CDR1 is MNHEY and CDR2 is SMNVEV (reference sequence). The CDR3 DNA reads TGTGCCAGCAGTTTAGGAGGTCACGGGGAGCTGTTTTTT. Amino acids: CASSLGGHGELFF.

This clonotype has at least ten counts. This chain connects TRBV7-2 to TRBJ2-7, with no clear D. V was clipped by 7 bases and J by 1 base, with 17 bases between them. This CDR3 comprises 15 residues. Germline V gene data show CDR1 as SGHTA and CDR2 as FQGNSA. CDR3 DNA sequence: TGTGCCAGCACCCCCCTTGGTGGGCCTTCCTACGAGCAGTACTTC. This gives the protein CASTPLGGPSYEQYF.

This clonotype was counted many times. The genes are TRBV6-5 and TRBJ1-5, with D uncertain. With 6 bases removed from V and 0 bases from J, the gap between germline ends came to 12 bases. CDR1 is MNHEY, CDR2 SVGAGI, per germline. CDR3 size: 15 residues. CDR3 residues: CASSPDGLSNQPQHF. The CDR3 region has the DNA TGTGCCAGCAGCCCGGACGGACTTAGCAATCAGCCCCAGCATTTT.

This clonotype counts as medium-sized (0.01 to 0.1%). The chain uses TRBV20-1 and TRBJ2-7; 8 bases agree with TRBD2. Germline trimming cut 0 bases from V and 4 bases from J; bases unmatched to any gene: 5. CDR1 is DFQATT and CDR2 is SNEGSKA in the germline V gene (reference sequence). The CDR3 sequence is 14 residues long. Written as DNA, the CDR3 is TGCAGTGCTAGAGATCTTCCTAGCGGGTACGAGCAGTACTTC. Translation: CSARDLPSGYEQYF.